Below are 19 T cell receptor beta chains sequenced from a single sample in a study of Graves' ophthalmopathy and Graves' hyperthyroidism (dated 2018 in TCRdb). The sequencer was an Illumina HiSeq 2000. For repertoire sequencing, the TCR beta CDR3 regions were amplified from RNA transcripts. The first round of RT-PCR was done with HTBI primers and the Qiagen OneStep RT-PCR kit, and was followed by a second round of multiplex PCR, then size selection and purification. Clones were called with MiXCR by TCRdb after fastp trimmed the public reads at Q25, and only in-frame beta chains were retained. Every entry covers one CDR3 protein and lists the most common genes and DNA from its rows. The sample table records 200,000 to 300,000 distinct CDR3 sequences; 45% of these occur just once. Of the sample, less than 60% is held by the ten largest clones. The sample was peripheral blood. Every receptor here comes from an adult man with Graves' ophthalmopathy.

The rearrangement uses TRBV5-6 and TRBJ2-2; no clear D. V was shortened by 2 bases and J by 6 bases, with 5 bases between the two germline ends. The CDR3 totals 12 residues. Germline CDR1 SGHDT, CDR2 YYEEEE. In DNA, the CDR3 is TGTGCCAGCAGCTTTTGGTCCGGGGAGCTGTTTTTT. Amino acids: CASSFWSGELFF.

The chain uses TRBV2 and TRBJ2-2; 11 nucleotides match TRBD1. Germline lookup yields CDR1 SNHLY and CDR2 FYNNEI. The CDR3 contains 15 residues. After removal of 7 bases from V and 4 bases from J, the junction contained 5 bases not matched to a gene. The CDR3 here is CASIGQGAFTGELFF. CDR3 DNA sequence: TGTGCCAGCATCGGACAGGGGGCTTTCACCGGGGAGCTGTTTTTT.

The chain links TRBV6-5 to TRBJ1-1; the D is unclear. The CDR3 contains 11 residues. Per germline, CDR1 MNHEY and CDR2 SVGAGI. V was shortened by 2 bases and J by 8 bases, with 6 bases between the two germline ends. The CDR3: CASSYRGEAFF. The CDR3 DNA is TGTGCCAGCAGTTACCGAGGGGAAGCTTTCTTT.

Turning to this clonotype: One junction end disagrees with the germline gene, perhaps due to a read error. This chain joins TRBV10-2 and TRBJ2-5; TRBD2 might be the D (5 bases). The length of the CDR3 is 15 residues. CDR1 is WSHSY, CDR2 SAAADI, per germline. CDR3: CASSEAPGSQETQYF. The DNA of the CDR3 is TGTGCCAGCAGTGAAGCGCCGGGGAGCCAAGAGACCCAGTACTTC.

The chain uses TRBV7-9 and TRBJ1-4; D is ambiguous. CDR1 SEHNR and CDR2 FQNEAQ come from the germline V gene (reference sequence). V lost 2 bases, J lost 4 bases, and 8 bases lay in between. CDR3 length equals 14 residues. CDR3 residues: CASSLLGNNEKLFF. CDR3 nucleotide sequence: TGTGCCAGCAGCTTATTAGGGAATAATGAAAAACTGTTTTTT.

With respect to this clonotype: Sequence at one end of the junction differs from germline and may be a read error. The rearrangement links TRBV10-3 to TRBJ2-5, with D maybe TRBD1 (6 bases). Germline V gene sequence: CDR1 ENHRY, CDR2 SYGVKD. The CDR3 spans 14 residues. The CDR3 here is CASSPYRVQETQYF. Written as DNA, the CDR3 is TGTGCCAGCAGTCCCTACAGGGTCCAAGAGACCCAGTACTTC.

This chain links TRBV20-1 with TRBJ1-2; D ambiguous. This CDR3 spans 12 amino acids. Germline-derived CDR1 and CDR2 are DFQATT and SNEGSKA (reference sequence). The V end lost 4 bases, the J end lost 4 bases, and 10 bases lay between the germline ends. CDR3 in amino acids: CSAMTPPYGYTF. Here the CDR3 DNA reads TGCAGTGCTATGACCCCCCCCTATGGCTACACCTTC.

This clonotype was observed a handful of times. CDR3 in amino acids: CASSQTPSGQAGEQYF. The CDR3 DNA is TGTGCCAGCAGCCAAACCCCCTCGGGACAGGCAGGCGAGCAGTACTTC. The V and J genes are TRBV5-4 and TRBJ2-7; TRBD1 matches 8 bases. After removal of 4 bases from V and 6 bases from J, the junction contained 15 bases not matched to a gene. CDR3 size: 16 residues. Per germline, CDR1 SGHNT and CDR2 YYREEE (reference sequence).

With respect to this clonotype: This sequence may be a read error, since a much larger clone differs from it by one base. The chain has TRBV2 and TRBJ1-1; 7 bases are a match to TRBD1. This CDR3 contains 14 residues. CDR1 and CDR2 from the germline V gene are SNHLY and FYNNEI. The DNA of the CDR3 is TGTGCCATCAGTATAAGGGACAGGAACACTGAAGCTTTCTTT. Amino acids: CAISIRDRNTEAFF.

The chain uses TRBV25-1 and TRBJ1-2; D is possibly TRBD1 (6 bases). CDR3 size: 15 residues. In germline, CDR1 is MGHDK, CDR2 SYGVNS. Trimming took off 6 bases at V and 0 bases at J, with 14 bases between the two ends. The CDR3 bases are TGTGCCAGCAGCTTGGGGACACCCTCTAACTATGGCTACACCTTC. As protein: CASSLGTPSNYGYTF.

J is TRBJ2-7 and V is TRBV15, with D unclear. Trimming shortened V by 0 bases and J by 6 bases, and 15 bases separated the two germline ends. CDR3 size: 15 residues. The V gene's germline CDR1 is LNHNV and CDR2 YYDKDF (reference sequence). The CDR3 nucleotides are TGTGCCACCAGCAGAGAGTTGCGGCGAGTTTCCGAGCAGTACTTC. Amino acid sequence: CATSRELRRVSEQYF.

The chain joins TRBV7-2 to TRBJ2-5, with TRBD2 matching over 8 bases. The germline CDR1 and CDR2 sequences are SGHTA and FQGNSA. This CDR3 contains 15 residues. V trimming: 0 bases; J trimming: 5 bases; junction bases outside the gene matches: 5. The CDR3 sequence is CASSLASGTRETQYF. The CDR3 DNA follows: TGTGCCAGCAGCTTAGCCTCCGGGACTAGGGAGACCCAGTACTTC. Complete variable domain (other parts from reference TRBV7-2 and TRBJ2-5): GAGVSQSPSNKVTEKGKDVELRCDPISGHTALYWYRQSLGQGLEFLIYFQGNSAPDKSGLPSDRFSAERTGGSVSTLTIQRTQQEDSAVYLCASSLASGTRETQYFGPGTRLLVL.

This clonotype was seen a handful of times. V is TRBV7-9 and J is TRBJ2-5; D not resolved. With 5 bases removed from V and 1 base from J, the gap between germline ends came to 11 bases. The V gene's germline CDR1 is SEHNR and CDR2 FQNEAQ (reference sequence). The CDR3 runs 14 residues. CDR3 amino acids: CASSQQLGQETQYF. CDR3 nucleotides: TGTGCCAGCAGCCAACAGCTGGGCCAAGAGACCCAGTACTTC.

This chain uses TRBV20-1 with TRBJ2-7; 13 bases fit TRBD2. Per the germline V gene, CDR1 is DFQATT and CDR2 is SNEGSKA (reference sequence). The length of the CDR3 is 15 residues. The V gene end was trimmed by 6 bases and the J gene end by 4 bases; junction bases not matched to a gene: 9. CDR3 amino acids: CSARLAGGPSYEQYF. For the CDR3, the DNA is TGCAGTGCAAGACTAGCGGGGGGTCCTAGTTACGAGCAGTACTTC.

This clonotype was detected a few times. This chain connects TRBV10-2 to TRBJ1-5; D is unresolved. The germline V and J ends were trimmed by 4 bases and 4 bases, with 8 bases remaining between them. The CDR3 sequence is 13 residues long. Germline V lookup: CDR1 WSHSY, CDR2 SAAADI. The CDR3 spells CASSVGGNQPQHF. As DNA, the CDR3 is TGCGCCAGCAGTGTGGGAGGTAATCAGCCCCAGCATTTT.

Worth noting for this clonotype: Just one base apart from a much larger clone, this may be a read error. No conserved phenylalanine or tryptophan ends this CDR3, so it is likely a read error. The V call is TRBV7-6, the J call TRBJ2-5, with 7 bases aligning to TRBD1. CDR3 size: 13 residues. V shed 4 bases and J 2 bases; nucleotides not matched to a gene: 1. Germline loops: CDR1 SGHVS, CDR2 FNYEAQ. The CDR3 region is CASSSGQQETQYL. CDR3 nucleotide sequence: TGTGCCAGCAGCTCGGGACAGCAAGAGACCCAGTACCTC.

This clonotype has only a few counts. The chain recombines TRBV29-1 with TRBJ1-4, with D possibly TRBD1 on 6 matching bases. This CDR3 is 13 amino acids long. Per the germline V gene, CDR1 is SQVTM and CDR2 is ANQGSEA. V was shortened by 5 bases and J by 8 bases, with 15 bases between the two germline ends. In DNA form, the CDR3 reads TGCAGCGTTCTTCCAGGGGCAAGGGAAAAACTGTTTTTT. Its protein product is CSVLPGAREKLFF.

This clonotype was counted only a few times. The genes are TRBV19 and TRBJ1-2; 7 positions agree with TRBD1. Germline V gene data show CDR1 as LNHDA and CDR2 as SQIVND (reference sequence). The CDR3 contains 14 residues. After removal of 6 bases from V and 7 bases from J, the junction contained 11 bases not matched to a gene. CDR3: CASSYRGLYGGYTF. The CDR3 coding sequence is TGTGCCAGTAGCTACAGGGGCTTGTATGGTGGCTACACCTTC.

The chain combines TRBV5-8 with TRBJ2-5; 12 bases align to TRBD1. The V gene's germline CDR1 is SGHTS and CDR2 YDEGEE. The CDR3 totals 15 residues. J was trimmed by 5 bases and V by 4 bases; bases with no gene match: 6. The CDR3 is CASSRGTGGWETQYF. Written as DNA, the CDR3 is TGTGCCAGCAGCCGTGGGACAGGGGGCTGGGAGACCCAGTACTTC.